This is a list of T cell receptor beta chains from one sample in a study of T cell repertoires in cytomegalovirus infection. TCRdb called the reads again in MiXCR, with one record for every CDR3 protein. The table records roughly 230,000 distinct CDR3 sequences, approximately 17% of them present only once. The sequenced sample consisted of CD8+ T cells from PBMCs. These receptors all stem from a human donor in good health (CMV status not recorded). Some clones in this sample may be carry-over from other donors' samples. The CDR3 runs from the conserved cysteine through the conserved F or W. A D gene is named only where the DNA matches it firmly. Only part of the rows carry a size: once, few, many, or a class if the clone is expanded.

>TRBV5-6|NA|TRBJ1-3|NA
CASSPFSAVSGNTIYF
TGTGCCAGCAGCCCGTTTTCCGCCGTCTCTGGAAACACCATATATTTT
>TRBV9|NA|TRBJ2-3|TRBD1
CASNGQGEGTDTQYF
TGTGCCAGCAACGGGCAGGGGGAAGGCACAGATACGCAGTATTTT
>TRBV7-2|many|TRBJ2-7|TRBD1
CASSPRQGGTYEQYF
TGTGCCAGCAGCCCCCGACAGGGGGGGACCTACGAGCAGTACTTC
>TRBV19|NA|TRBJ2-4|NA
CASSIRGPRTDFFSQENIQYF
TGTGCCAGTAGTATCCGGGGGCCTCGGACGGATTTCTTTAGCCAGGAAAACATTCAGTACTTC
>TRBV24-1|few|TRBJ1-2|NA
CATSDSAGWRDGYTF
TGTGCCACCAGTGATTCTGCAGGGTGGAGGGATGGCTACACCTTC
>TRBV27|NA|TRBJ2-7|NA
CASSPSVGEDSYEQYF
TGTGCCAGCAGTCCGAGTGTAGGGGAAGACTCCTACGAGCAGTACTTC
>TRBV14|NA|TRBJ2-7|NA
CASSPATGTTYEQYF
TGTGCCAGCAGCCCCGCGACAGGTACAACCTACGAGCAGTACTTC
>TRBV13|NA|TRBJ1-5|NA
CASSLGVGAWDQPQHF
TGTGCCAGCAGCTTAGGGGTGGGGGCGTGGGATCAGCCCCAGCATTTT
>TRBV5-4|NA|TRBJ1-6|NA
CAGRNGGISPTPLHF
TGTGCCGGAAGGAACGGGGGAATTTCGCCCACACCCCTCCACTTT
>TRBV11-2|many|TRBJ2-3|TRBD1
CASSQRGPAQSTDTQYF
TGTGCCAGCAGCCAAAGGGGGCCCGCCCAGAGCACAGATACGCAGTATTTT
>TRBV7-9|many|TRBJ1-2|NA
CASSRDTPYLHYTF
TGTGCCAGCAGCCGAGACACCCCTTACCTACACTACACCTTC
>TRBV28|many|TRBJ2-2|TRBD1
CASTRVGQGYTGELFF
TGTGCCAGCACCCGAGTGGGACAGGGCTACACCGGGGAGCTGTTTTTT
>TRBV10-3|many|TRBJ2-5|NA
CAISDQHTGLEETQYF
TGTGCCATCAGTGACCAACACACGGGACTGGAAGAGACCCAGTACTTC
>TRBV7-6|few|TRBJ1-3|NA
CASSLYHLDRISGNTIYF
TGTGCCAGCAGCTTATACCACCTAGACCGCATCTCTGGAAACACCATATATTTT
>TRBV28|many|TRBJ2-7|NA
CASSAGLSYEQYF
TGTGCCAGCAGCGCAGGGTTGTCCTACGAGCAGTACTTC
>TRBV7-9|few|TRBJ2-1|NA
CASSIPGSVSYNEQFF
TGTGCCAGCAGCATTCCAGGATCGGTCTCCTACAATGAGCAGTTCTTC
>TRBV28|NA|TRBJ2-5|NA
CASDGGQSLYQETQYF
TGTGCCAGCGACGGCGGTCAATCCCTGTACCAAGAGACCCAGTACTTC
>TRBV28|few|TRBJ1-5|NA
CASSFQGWQPQHF
TGTGCCAGCAGTTTCCAGGGCTGGCAGCCCCAGCATTTT
>TRBV7-2|many|TRBJ2-7|NA
CASSSLLGGYEQYF
TGTGCCAGCAGCTCCTTATTGGGGGGCTACGAGCAGTACTTC
>TRBV12-3/TRBV12-4|NA|TRBJ2-7|NA
CASSPTPGQRAYEQYF
TGTGCCAGCAGTCCGACGCCGGGACAGCGGGCCTACGAGCAGTACTTC
>TRBV6-4|NA|TRBJ2-2|NA
CASSQDSQAGELFF
TGTGCCAGCAGTCAGGACAGTCAAGCCGGGGAGCTGTTTTTT
>TRBV20-1|NA|TRBJ2-7|TRBD1
CSARGDSYSYEQYF
TGCAGTGCTAGAGGGGACAGCTACTCCTACGAGCAGTACTTC
>TRBV6-2/TRBV6-3|few|TRBJ1-3|TRBD1
CASSYSTGTSSGNTIYF
TGTGCCAGCAGTTACTCGACAGGGACCAGCTCTGGAAACACCATATATTTT
>TRBV6-2/TRBV6-3|few|TRBJ1-5|NA
CASRLRQPGIGPQHF
TGTGCCAGCAGGCTAAGACAGCCTGGGATTGGGCCCCAGCATTTT
>TRBV7-9|many|TRBJ2-5|TRBD2
CASSSFRLAGASLYQETQYF
TGTGCCAGCAGCTCCTTCAGACTAGCGGGGGCCTCCTTGTACCAAGAGACCCAGTACTTC
>TRBV7-9|many|TRBJ2-2|NA
CASSSNKDSQTGELFF
TGTGCCAGCAGCTCAAATAAGGACAGTCAGACCGGGGAGCTGTTTTTT
>TRBV7-9|many|TRBJ2-7|TRBD1
CASSPRTGQVAYEQYF
TGTGCCAGCAGCCCGCGGACGGGACAGGTCGCCTACGAGCAGTACTTC
>TRBV2|few|TRBJ2-3|TRBD2
CASPGTSGVTDTQYF
TGTGCCAGCCCCGGGACTAGCGGGGTCACAGATACGCAGTATTTT
>TRBV7-9|many|TRBJ1-2|TRBD1
CASSLTGAMAMLYGYTF
TGTGCCAGCAGCTTAACAGGGGCCATGGCGATGTTATATGGCTACACCTTC
>TRBV6-2/TRBV6-3|few|TRBJ2-7|NA
CASSNPDYYEQYF
TGTGCCAGCAGTAACCCCGACTACTACGAGCAGTACTTC
>TRBV11-2|NA|TRBJ2-3|NA
CASSFPQDRPWDTQYF
TGTGCCAGCAGCTTCCCCCAGGACCGTCCCTGGGATACGCAGTATTTT
>TRBV7-6|many|TRBJ1-1|NA
CASSLTSAAAMNTEAFF
TGTGCCAGCAGCTTAACTTCCGCGGCAGCGATGAACACTGAAGCTTTCTTT
>TRBV7-3|few|TRBJ2-1|TRBD2
CASSRLAGGRFDEQFF
TGTGCCAGCAGCCGACTAGCGGGGGGGCGGTTCGATGAGCAGTTCTTC
>TRBV7-9|NA|TRBJ2-6|NA
CASSLAPGPSGANVLTF
TGTGCCAGCAGCTTAGCGCCCGGTCCTTCTGGGGCCAACGTCCTGACTTTC
>TRBV28|NA|TRBJ1-6|NA
CASRAAGDNSPLHF
TGTGCCAGCAGGGCCGCGGGGGATAATTCACCCCTCCACTTT
>TRBV7-2|many|TRBJ1-1|NA
CASSLASLGYGQRNTEAFF
TGTGCCAGCAGCTTAGCGTCCCTGGGTTACGGACAAAGGAACACTGAAGCTTTCTTT
>TRBV4-3|NA|TRBJ2-3|NA
CASSQDFPSTDTQYF
TGCGCCAGCAGCCAAGATTTCCCGAGCACAGATACGCAGTATTTT
>TRBV7-9|many|TRBJ2-5|TRBD1
CASSSRQGRQETQYF
TGTGCCAGCAGCTCCCGACAGGGACGCCAAGAGACCCAGTACTTC
>TRBV20-1|few|TRBJ1-5|NA
CSARTPRGGNQPQHF
TGCAGTGCCAGAACGCCTCGAGGGGGGAATCAGCCCCAGCATTTT
>TRBV20-1|NA|TRBJ2-7|TRBD1
CSARDLGQADTYEQYF
TGCAGTGCTAGAGACCTAGGACAGGCCGATACCTACGAGCAGTACTTC
>TRBV6-2/TRBV6-3|many|TRBJ1-1|NA
CASSYGAEEAFF
TGTGCCAGCAGTTACGGGGCCGAAGAAGCTTTCTTT
>TRBV7-2|many|TRBJ2-1|NA
CASSYRTASDEQFF
TGTGCCAGCAGCTACCGGACGGCCTCGGATGAGCAGTTCTTC
>TRBV4-1|few|TRBJ1-5|NA
CASSQEGLNNQPQHF
TGCGCCAGCAGCCAAGAGGGACTGAACAATCAGCCCCAGCATTTT
>TRBV28|few|TRBJ2-2|NA
CASRHYVSNTGELFF
TGTGCCAGCAGACATTACGTATCGAACACCGGGGAGCTGTTTTTT
>TRBV7-3|many|TRBJ2-1|TRBD2
CASSPFVGGAYNEQFF
TGTGCCAGCAGCCCATTTGTGGGGGGGGCCTACAATGAGCAGTTCTTC
>TRBV7-9|few|TRBJ1-2|NA
CASSLGRPLYGYTF
TGTGCCAGCAGCTTAGGCAGGCCTTTATATGGCTACACCTTC
>TRBV6-4|NA|TRBJ2-5|NA
CASSDSQLVPEETQYF
TGTGCCAGCAGTGACTCGCAGTTAGTACCCGAAGAGACCCAGTACTTC
>TRBV7-4|NA|TRBJ2-1|NA
CASILGGAPNEQFF
TGTGCCAGCATCCTAGGGGGGGCCCCCAATGAGCAGTTCTTC
>TRBV7-2|many|TRBJ1-1|NA
CASSLGLVGARGTEAFF
TGTGCCAGCAGCTTAGGGTTGGTGGGGGCGCGGGGCACTGAAGCTTTCTTT
>TRBV14|NA|TRBJ2-7|TRBD1
CASSQGRDRDPYEQYF
TGTGCCAGCAGCCAAGGCAGGGACAGGGATCCCTACGAGCAGTACTTC
>TRBV6-5|NA|TRBJ1-6|TRBD1
CASRQGWVGNSPLHF
TGTGCCAGCCGACAGGGGTGGGTCGGAAATTCACCCCTCCACTTT
>TRBV20-1|NA|TRBJ2-1|NA
CSASRGSYNEQFF
TGCAGTGCTAGCCGGGGGTCCTACAATGAGCAGTTCTTC
>TRBV6-1|few|TRBJ2-7|TRBD1
CASSFQGVGYEQYF
TGTGCCAGCAGTTTCCAGGGGGTCGGATACGAGCAGTACTTC
>TRBV9|NA|TRBJ2-7|TRBD2
CASSAGGPLHEQYF
TGTGCCAGCAGCGCGGGGGGGCCTCTCCACGAGCAGTACTTC